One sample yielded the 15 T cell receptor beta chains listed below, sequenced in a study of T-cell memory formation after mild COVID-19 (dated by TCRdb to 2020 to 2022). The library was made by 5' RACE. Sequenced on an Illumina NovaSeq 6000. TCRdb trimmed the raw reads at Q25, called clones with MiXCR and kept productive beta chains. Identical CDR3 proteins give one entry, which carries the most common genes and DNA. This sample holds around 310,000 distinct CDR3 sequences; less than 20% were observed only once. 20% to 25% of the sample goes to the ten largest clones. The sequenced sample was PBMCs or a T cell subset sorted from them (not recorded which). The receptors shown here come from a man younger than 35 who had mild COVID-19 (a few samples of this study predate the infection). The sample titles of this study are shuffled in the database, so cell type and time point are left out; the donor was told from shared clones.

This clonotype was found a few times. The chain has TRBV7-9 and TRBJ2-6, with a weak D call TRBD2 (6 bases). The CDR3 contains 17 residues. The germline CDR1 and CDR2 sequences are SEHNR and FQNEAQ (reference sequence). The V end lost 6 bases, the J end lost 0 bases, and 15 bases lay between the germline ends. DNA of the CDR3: TGTGCCAGCAGTCGTCCGGCCGGGAGCTCTGGGGCCAACGTCCTGACTTTC. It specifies CASSRPAGSSGANVLTF. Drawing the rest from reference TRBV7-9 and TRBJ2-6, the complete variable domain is DTGVSQNPRHKITKRGQNVTFRCDPISEHNRLYWYRQTLGQGPEFLTYFQNEAQLEKSRLLSDRFSAERPKGSFSTLEIQRTEQGDSAMYLCASSRPAGSSGANVLTFGAGSRLTVL.

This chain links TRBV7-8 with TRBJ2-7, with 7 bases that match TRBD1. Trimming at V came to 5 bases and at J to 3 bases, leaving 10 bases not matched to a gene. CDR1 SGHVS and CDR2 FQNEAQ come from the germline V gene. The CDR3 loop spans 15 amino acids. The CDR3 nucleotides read TGTGCCAGCAGCCTCTGGACAGGACAGGACTACGAGCAGTACTTC. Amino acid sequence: CASSLWTGQDYEQYF.

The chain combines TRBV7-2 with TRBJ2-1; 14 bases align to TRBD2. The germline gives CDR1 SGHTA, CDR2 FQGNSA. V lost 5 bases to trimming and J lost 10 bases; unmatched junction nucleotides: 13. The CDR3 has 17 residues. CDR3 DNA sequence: TGTGCCAGCAGCCACGCGACTAGCGGGGGGGCCGAGCGAGAGCAGTTCTTC. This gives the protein CASSHATSGGAEREQFF. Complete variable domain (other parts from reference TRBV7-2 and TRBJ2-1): GAGVSQSPSNKVTEKGKDVELRCDPISGHTALYWYRQSLGQGLEFLIYFQGNSAPDKSGLPSDRFSAERTGGSVSTLTIQRTQQEDSAVYLCASSHATSGGAEREQFFGPGTRLTVL.

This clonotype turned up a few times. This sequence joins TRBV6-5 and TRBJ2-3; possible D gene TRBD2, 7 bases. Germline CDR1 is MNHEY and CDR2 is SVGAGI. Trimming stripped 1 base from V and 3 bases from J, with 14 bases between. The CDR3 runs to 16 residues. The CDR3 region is CASSYFRGAKTDTQYF. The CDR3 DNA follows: TGTGCCAGCAGTTACTTTCGGGGGGCCAAGACAGATACGCAGTATTTT.

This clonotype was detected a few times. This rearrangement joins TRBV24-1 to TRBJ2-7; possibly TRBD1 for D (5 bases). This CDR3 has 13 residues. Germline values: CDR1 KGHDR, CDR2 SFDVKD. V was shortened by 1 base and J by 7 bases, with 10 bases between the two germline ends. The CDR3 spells CATSDFQGLEQYV. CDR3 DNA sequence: TGTGCCACCAGTGATTTTCAGGGTCTGGAGCAGTACGTC.

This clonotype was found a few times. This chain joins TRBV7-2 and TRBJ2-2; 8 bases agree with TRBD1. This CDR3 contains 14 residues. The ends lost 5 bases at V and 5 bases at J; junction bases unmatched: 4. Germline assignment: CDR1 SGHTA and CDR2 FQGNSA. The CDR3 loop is CASSATGETGELFF. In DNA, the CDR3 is TGTGCCAGCAGCGCGACAGGGGAAACCGGGGAGCTGTTTTTT.

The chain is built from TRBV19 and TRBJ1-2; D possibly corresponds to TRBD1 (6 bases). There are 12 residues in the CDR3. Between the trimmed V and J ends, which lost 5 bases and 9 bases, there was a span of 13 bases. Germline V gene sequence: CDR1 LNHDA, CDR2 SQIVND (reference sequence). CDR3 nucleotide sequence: TGTGCCAGTAGTCCGCTACAGGGTAGCTACACCTTC. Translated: CASSPLQGSYTF.

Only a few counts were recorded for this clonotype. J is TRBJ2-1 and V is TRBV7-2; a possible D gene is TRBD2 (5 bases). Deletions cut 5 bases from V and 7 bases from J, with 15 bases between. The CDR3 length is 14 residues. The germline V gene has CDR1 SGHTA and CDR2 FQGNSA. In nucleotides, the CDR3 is TGTGCCAGCAGCCGCATCCGGGGTTTGAATGAGCAGTTCTTC. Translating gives CASSRIRGLNEQFF.

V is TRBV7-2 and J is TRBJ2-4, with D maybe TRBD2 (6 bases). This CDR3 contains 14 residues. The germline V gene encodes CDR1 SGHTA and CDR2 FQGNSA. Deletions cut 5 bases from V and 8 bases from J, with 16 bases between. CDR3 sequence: CASSRQVQRDIQYF. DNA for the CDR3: TGTGCCAGCAGCAGGCAGGTGCAGCGGGACATTCAGTACTTC.

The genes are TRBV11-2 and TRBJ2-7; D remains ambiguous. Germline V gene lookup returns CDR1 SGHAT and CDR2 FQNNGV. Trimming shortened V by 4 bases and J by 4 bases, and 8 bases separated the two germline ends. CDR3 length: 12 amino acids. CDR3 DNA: TGTGCCAGCAGCTCCCCGGAATACGAGCAGTACTTC. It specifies CASSSPEYEQYF. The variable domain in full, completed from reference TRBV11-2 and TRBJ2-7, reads EAGVAQSPRYKIIEKRQSVAFWCNPISGHATLYWYQQILGQGPKLLIQFQNNGVVDDSQLPKDRFSAERLKGVDSTLKIQPAKLEDSAVYLCASSSPEYEQYFGPGTRLTVT.

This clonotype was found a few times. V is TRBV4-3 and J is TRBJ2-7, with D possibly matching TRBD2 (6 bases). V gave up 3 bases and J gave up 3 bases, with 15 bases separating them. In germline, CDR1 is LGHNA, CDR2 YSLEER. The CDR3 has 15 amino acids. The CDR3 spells CASSHLLAGLYEQYF. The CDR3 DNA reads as TGCGCCAGCAGCCACCTACTAGCAGGTCTCTACGAGCAGTACTTC.

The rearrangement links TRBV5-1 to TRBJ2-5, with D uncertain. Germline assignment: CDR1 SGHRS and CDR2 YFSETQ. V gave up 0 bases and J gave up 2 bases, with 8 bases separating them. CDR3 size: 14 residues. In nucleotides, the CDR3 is TGCGCCAGCAGCTTGGGGTCAGCACAAGAGACCCAGTACTTC. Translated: CASSLGSAQETQYF.

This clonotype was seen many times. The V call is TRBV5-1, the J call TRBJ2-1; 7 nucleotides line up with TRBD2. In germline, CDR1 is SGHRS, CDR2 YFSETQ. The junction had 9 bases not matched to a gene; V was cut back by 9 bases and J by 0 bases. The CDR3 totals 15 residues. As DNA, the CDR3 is TGCGCCACCAACCCGGGGGGTATCTCCTACAATGAGCAGTTCTTC. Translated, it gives CATNPGGISYNEQFF.

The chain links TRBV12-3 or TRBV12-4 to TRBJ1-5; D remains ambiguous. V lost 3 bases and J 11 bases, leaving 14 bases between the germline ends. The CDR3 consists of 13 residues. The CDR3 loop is CASSFFGRGAQHF. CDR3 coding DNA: TGTGCCAGCAGTTTCTTTGGCCGGGGAGCCCAGCATTTT.

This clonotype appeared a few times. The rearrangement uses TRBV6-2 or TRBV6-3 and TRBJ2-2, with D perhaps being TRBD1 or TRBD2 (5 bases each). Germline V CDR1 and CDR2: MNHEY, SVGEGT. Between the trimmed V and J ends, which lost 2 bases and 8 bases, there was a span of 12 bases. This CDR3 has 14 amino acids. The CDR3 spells CASSYTGTRGELFF. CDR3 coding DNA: TGTGCCAGCAGTTACACCGGGACGAGGGGGGAGCTGTTTTTT.